Reported below is one T cell receptor (beta chain). As yet, its antigen is unknown. Produced via immunoSEQ multiplex PCR; TCRdb's table is partial and in-frame only. The data show some 31,000 clones, about 95% seen once. Unsorted cryopreserved PBMC were sequenced, averaging around 100,000 T cells per clinical donor. The data belong to a study of T cells in tuberculosis. Study information: In South Africa, adults with active tuberculosis were compared with IGRA-negative and latently infected IGRA-positive adolescents.

Study conclusions and caveats: Active tuberculosis patients had shorter CDR3-alpha; the beta difference was nonsignificant. Samples were chosen by availability of cryopreserved specimens.

Sample: PBMCs. This TCR was sampled from a donor aged 10-35 years with latent tuberculosis or without tuberculosis infection.

CDR3 nucleotides: TGTGCCAGCAGTGAATCGGGACAACCCTCTGGAAACACCATATATTTT. Its protein is CASSESGQPSGNTIYF. The chain is built from TRBV25-1 and TRBJ1-3, with D perhaps TRBD1 (6 bases). The CDR3 sequence is 16 residues long. Germline loops: CDR1 MGHDK, CDR2 SYGVNS. V dropped 1 base and J dropped 0 bases, with 10 bases sitting between them.